This T cell receptor beta chain is from a study of T cells in Graves' hyperthyroidism and ophthalmopathy. Amplification yielded TCR beta CDR3 regions, with RNA transcripts as the source. HTBI primers were employed in a first-round RT-PCR of the TCR CDR3. TCRdb recomputed calls from the multiplex PCR reads with MiXCR, one row per CDR3 protein. Of around 240,000 distinct CDR3 sequences in the sample, just over 14% were seen once. Study-wide findings and caveats: Ophthalmopathy was separated from stable hyperthyroidism by a 13 V-J model. Prediction of ophthalmopathy progression came a median 6.5 months pre-onset.

With respect to this clonotype: Its target is not known.

The TCR was taken from a woman in her forties with Graves' hyperthyroidism that later progressed to Graves' ophthalmopathy. Sample: blood.

In DNA form, the CDR3 reads TGTGCCAGCACCGTGACAGCGGTCCTTTACACCGGGGAGCTGTTTTTT. It yields the protein CASTVTAVLYTGELFF. This chain connects TRBV7-2 to TRBJ2-2, with D perhaps being TRBD1 or TRBD2 (5 bases each). Germline CDR1 and CDR2: SGHTA and FQGNSA. The CDR3 loop spans 16 amino acids. The V gene lost 7 bases and the J gene lost 3 bases, with 18 bases spanning the gap.